These T cell receptor beta chains were read from a single sample in a study of identical twins. TCRdb re-called the 5' RACE reads with MiXCR, one entry per CDR3 protein. The sample has about 190,000 distinct CDR3 sequences, about 16% seen once. This same sample was also part of a study on T cells expressing NK-cell markers.

Material for sequencing was CD8+ T cells sorted from blood. These TCRs come from a woman aged 18-35 years in good health. The CDR3 runs from the conserved cysteine through the conserved F or W. Fields, in order: V gene, CDR3 protein.

v_gene: TRBV20-1
CDR3aa: CSARDLFGGTLAQYF

v_gene: TRBV5-1
CDR3aa: CASSQASNSYEQYF

v_gene: TRBV12-3/TRBV12-4
CDR3aa: CASSFGVAGYEQYF

v_gene: TRBV13
CDR3aa: CASTSGAGGYREQYF

v_gene: TRBV7-8
CDR3aa: CASSLARKGRINYGYTF

v_gene: TRBV12-3/TRBV12-4
CDR3aa: CASSSSWDGSTDTQYF

v_gene: TRBV20-1
CDR3aa: CSAPHAGGELFF

v_gene: TRBV3-1
CDR3aa: CASSQVGGRDEQFF

v_gene: TRBV11-2
CDR3aa: CASSWSRSYNEQFF

v_gene: TRBV25-1
CDR3aa: CASSVVGRGRNDTQYF

v_gene: TRBV7-6
CDR3aa: CASSFSRETQYF

v_gene: TRBV7-2
CDR3aa: CASSLVTGGNEQYF

v_gene: TRBV27
CDR3aa: CASSLSVPYYNEQFF